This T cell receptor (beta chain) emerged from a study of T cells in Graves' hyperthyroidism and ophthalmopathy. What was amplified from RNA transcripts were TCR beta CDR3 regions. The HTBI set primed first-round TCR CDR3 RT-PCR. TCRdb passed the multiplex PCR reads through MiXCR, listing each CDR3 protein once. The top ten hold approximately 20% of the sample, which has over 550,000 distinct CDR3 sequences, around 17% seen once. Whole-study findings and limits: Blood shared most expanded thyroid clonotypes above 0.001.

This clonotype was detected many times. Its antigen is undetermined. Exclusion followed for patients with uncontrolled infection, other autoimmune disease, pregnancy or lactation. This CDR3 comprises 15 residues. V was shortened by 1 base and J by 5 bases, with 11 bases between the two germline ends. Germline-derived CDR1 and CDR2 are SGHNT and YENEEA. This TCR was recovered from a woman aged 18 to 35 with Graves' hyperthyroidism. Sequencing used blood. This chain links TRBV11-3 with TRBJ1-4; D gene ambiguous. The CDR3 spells CASSLVTASNEKLFF. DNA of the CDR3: TGTGCCAGCAGCTTAGTAACAGCGAGCAATGAAAAACTGTTTTTT.